This T cell receptor beta chain appears in the sequencing data of a study of blood T cell repertoires in COVID-19. Sequenced by immunoSEQ multiplex PCR; TCRdb stores in-frame clones only, minus some. There are about 150,000 clones in the sample; around nine tenths occur only once, and 5% to 8.5% lies in the top ten. J lost 4 bases, V lost 6 bases, and 5 bases had no gene match. The CDR3 length is 13 residues. Per the germline V gene, CDR1 is ENHRY and CDR2 is SYGVKD. The sequencing sample was made of PBMCs or T cells enriched from blood (not recorded which). The rearrangement joins TRBV10-3 to TRBJ1-1; TRBD1 agrees at 7 bases. The clonotype originates from a woman in her fifties or sixties who had recovered from COVID-19. CDR3 residues: CAIRSTGSTEAFF. As DNA, the CDR3 is TGTGCCATCAGATCGACAGGGAGCACTGAAGCTTTCTTT.